This T cell receptor beta chain emerged from a study of identical twins' blood T cells. Germline assignment: CDR1 MNHEY and CDR2 SVGAGI. Trimming removed 8 bases at V and 2 bases at J, with 13 bases between. CDR3 length: 14 residues. In the authors' methods: Each donor had about 100,000 to nearly 500,000 clonotypes. TCRdb independently ran MiXCR on the 5' RACE reads; one entry per CDR3 protein. These V and J calls are TCRdb output, not the study's own analysis. The sample lists a few hundred thousand distinct CDR3 sequences, roughly 31% occurring once. The three twin pairs were reared together, likely meeting the same infections.

Sequencing was done on a sample of PBMCs. The V and J genes are TRBV6-5 and TRBJ2-4; TRBD2 is a possible D gene (6 bases). This receptor was taken from a woman aged 18-50 years in good health. Here the CDR3 reads CASARELTKNIQYF. DNA of the CDR3: TGTGCCAGCGCTCGGGAGTTGACCAAAAACATTCAGTACTTC.